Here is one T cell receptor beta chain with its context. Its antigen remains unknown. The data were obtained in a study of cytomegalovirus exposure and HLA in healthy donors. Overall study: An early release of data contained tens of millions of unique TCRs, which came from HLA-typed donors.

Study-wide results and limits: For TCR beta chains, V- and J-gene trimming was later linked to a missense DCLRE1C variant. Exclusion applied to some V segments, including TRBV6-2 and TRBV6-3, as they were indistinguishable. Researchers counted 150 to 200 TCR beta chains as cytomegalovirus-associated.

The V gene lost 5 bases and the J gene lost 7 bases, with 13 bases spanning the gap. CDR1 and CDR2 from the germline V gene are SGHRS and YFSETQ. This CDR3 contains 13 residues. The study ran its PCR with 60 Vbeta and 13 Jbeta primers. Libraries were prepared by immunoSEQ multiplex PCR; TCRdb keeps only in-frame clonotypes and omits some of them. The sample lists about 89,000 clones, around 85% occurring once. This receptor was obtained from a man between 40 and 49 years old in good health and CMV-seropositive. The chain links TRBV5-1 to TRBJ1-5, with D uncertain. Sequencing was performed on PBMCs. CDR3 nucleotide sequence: TGCGCCAGCAGGGCGGCCTTTGGCCAGCCCCAGCATTTT. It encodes CASRAAFGQPQHF.